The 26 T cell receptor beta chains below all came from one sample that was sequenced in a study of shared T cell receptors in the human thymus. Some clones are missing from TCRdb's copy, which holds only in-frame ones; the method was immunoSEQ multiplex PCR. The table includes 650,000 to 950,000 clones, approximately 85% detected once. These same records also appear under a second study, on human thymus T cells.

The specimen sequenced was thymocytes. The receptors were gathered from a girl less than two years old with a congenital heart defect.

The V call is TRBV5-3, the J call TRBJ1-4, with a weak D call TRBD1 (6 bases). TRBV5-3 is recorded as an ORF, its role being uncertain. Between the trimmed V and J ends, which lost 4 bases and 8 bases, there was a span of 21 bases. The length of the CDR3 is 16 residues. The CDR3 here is CARSPVGQPSGEKLFF. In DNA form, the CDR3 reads TGTGCCAGAAGCCCTGTAGGACAGCCCTCTGGAGAAAAACTGTTTTTT.

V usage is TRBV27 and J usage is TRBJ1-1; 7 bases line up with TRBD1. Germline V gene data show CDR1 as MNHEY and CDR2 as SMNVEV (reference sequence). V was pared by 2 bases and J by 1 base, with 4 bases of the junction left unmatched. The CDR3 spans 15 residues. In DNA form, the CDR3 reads TGTGCCAGCAGTTTACAACGACAGGGGAACACTGAAGCTTTCTTT. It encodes CASSLQRQGNTEAFF.

The CDR3 nucleotides are TGTGCCAGCAGCCAACCTAAAAAGGGGGGCAGGGGGGTTTCCTACAATGAGCAGTTCTTC. Translation gives CASSQPKKGGRGVSYNEQFF. The J gene is TRBJ2-1, the V gene TRBV14, with D perhaps TRBD1 (7 bases). Per the germline V gene, CDR1 is SGHDN and CDR2 is FVKESK. The germline V and J ends were trimmed by 2 bases and 1 base, with 24 bases remaining between them. The CDR3 spans 20 residues. Variable domain in full (rest from reference TRBV14 and TRBJ2-1): EAGVTQFPSHSVIEKGQTVTLRCDPISGHDNLYWYRRVMGKEIKFLLHFVKESKQDESGMPNNRFLAERTGGTYSTLKVQPAELEDSGVYFCASSQPKKGGRGVSYNEQFFGPGTRLTVL.

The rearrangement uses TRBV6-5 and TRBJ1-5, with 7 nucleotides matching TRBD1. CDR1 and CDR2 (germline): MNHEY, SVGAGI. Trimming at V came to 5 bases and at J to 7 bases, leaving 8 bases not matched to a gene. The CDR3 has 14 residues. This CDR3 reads CASSKRQGRQPQHF. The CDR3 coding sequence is TGTGCCAGCAGTAAACGACAGGGAAGACAGCCCCAGCATTTT.

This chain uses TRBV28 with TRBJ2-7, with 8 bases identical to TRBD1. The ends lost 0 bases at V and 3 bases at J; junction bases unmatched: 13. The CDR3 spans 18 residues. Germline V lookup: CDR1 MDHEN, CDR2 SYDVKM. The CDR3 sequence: CASSLCSPQGGVLYEQYF. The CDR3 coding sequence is TGTGCCAGCAGTTTATGCTCCCCACAGGGGGGAGTACTCTACGAGCAGTACTTC.

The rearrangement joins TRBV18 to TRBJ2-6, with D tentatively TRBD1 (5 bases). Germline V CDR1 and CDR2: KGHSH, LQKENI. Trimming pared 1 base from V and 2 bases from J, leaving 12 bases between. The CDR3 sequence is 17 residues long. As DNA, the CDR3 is TGTGCCAGCTCACCACAGGGGCAGATCCCTGGGGCCAACGTCCTGACTTTC. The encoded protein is CASSPQGQIPGANVLTF.

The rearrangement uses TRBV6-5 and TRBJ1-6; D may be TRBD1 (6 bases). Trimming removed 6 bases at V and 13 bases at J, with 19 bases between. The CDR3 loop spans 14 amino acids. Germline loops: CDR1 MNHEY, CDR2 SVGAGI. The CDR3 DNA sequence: TGTGCCAGCAGAAGTACAGGGCCTTTCTCGCCCCTCCACTTT. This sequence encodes CASRSTGPFSPLHF.

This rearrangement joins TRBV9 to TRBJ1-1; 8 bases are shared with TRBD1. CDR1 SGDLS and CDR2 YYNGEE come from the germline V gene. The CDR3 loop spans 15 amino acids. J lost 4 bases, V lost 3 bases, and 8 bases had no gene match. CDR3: CASSEDRGPSTEAFF. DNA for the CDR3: TGTGCCAGCAGCGAAGACAGGGGTCCAAGCACTGAAGCTTTCTTT.

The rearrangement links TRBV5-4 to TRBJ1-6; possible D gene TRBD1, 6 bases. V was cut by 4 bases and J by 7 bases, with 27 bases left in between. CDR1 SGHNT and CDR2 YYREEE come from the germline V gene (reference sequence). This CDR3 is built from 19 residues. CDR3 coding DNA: TGTGCCAGCAGCCCCGTCCCGGGACAAGATTGGTTGGAAAATTCACCCCTCCACTTT. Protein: CASSPVPGQDWLENSPLHF.

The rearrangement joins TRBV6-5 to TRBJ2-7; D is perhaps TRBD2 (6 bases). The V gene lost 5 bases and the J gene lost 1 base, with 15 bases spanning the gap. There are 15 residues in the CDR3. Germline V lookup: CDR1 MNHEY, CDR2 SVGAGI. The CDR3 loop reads CASSNGGSRSYEQYF. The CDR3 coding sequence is TGTGCCAGCAGTAACGGGGGATCCCGATCCTACGAGCAGTACTTC.

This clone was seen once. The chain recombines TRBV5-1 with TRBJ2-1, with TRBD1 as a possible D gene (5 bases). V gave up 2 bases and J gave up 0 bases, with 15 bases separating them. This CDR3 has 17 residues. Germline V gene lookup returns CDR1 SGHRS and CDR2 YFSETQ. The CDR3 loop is CASSFHGAISSYNEQFF. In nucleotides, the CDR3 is TGCGCCAGCAGCTTTCATGGGGCAATCAGCTCCTACAATGAGCAGTTCTTC. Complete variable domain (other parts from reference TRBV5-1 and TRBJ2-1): KAGVTQTPRYLIKTRGQQVTLSCSPISGHRSVSWYQQTPGQGLQFLFEYFSETQRNKGNFPGRFSGRQFSNSRSEMNVSTLELGDSALYLCASSFHGAISSYNEQFFGPGTRLTVL.

CDR3 region: CASSRIATGRGTEAFF. CDR3 DNA: TGTGCCAGCAGCCGCATCGCGACAGGGCGGGGCACTGAAGCTTTCTTT. V gene TRBV5-4 combines with J gene TRBJ1-1; 7 bases align to TRBD1. The germline gives CDR1 SGHNT, CDR2 YYREEE (reference sequence). Trimming removed 4 bases from V and 4 bases from J; junction bases left unmatched: 13. The CDR3 totals 16 residues.

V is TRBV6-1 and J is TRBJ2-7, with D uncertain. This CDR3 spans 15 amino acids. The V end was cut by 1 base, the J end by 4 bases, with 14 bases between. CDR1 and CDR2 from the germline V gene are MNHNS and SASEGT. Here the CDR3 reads CASSEGRRLQYEQYF. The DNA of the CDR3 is TGTGCCAGCAGTGAAGGGCGTCGACTGCAATACGAGCAGTACTTC.

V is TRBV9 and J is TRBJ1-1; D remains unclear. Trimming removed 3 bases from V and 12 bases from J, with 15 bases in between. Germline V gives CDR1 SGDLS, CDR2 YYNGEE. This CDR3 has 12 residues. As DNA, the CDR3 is TGTGCCAGCAGCGGGGCCCTTGCTCGGCCTTTCTTT. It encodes CASSGALARPFF.

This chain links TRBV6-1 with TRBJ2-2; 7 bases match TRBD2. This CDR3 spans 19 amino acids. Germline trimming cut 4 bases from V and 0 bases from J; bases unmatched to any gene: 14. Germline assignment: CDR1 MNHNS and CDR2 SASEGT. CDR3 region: CASSVSSFGGFANTGELFF. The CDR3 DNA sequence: TGTGCCAGCAGTGTCTCGTCCTTCGGGGGGTTCGCGAACACCGGGGAGCTGTTTTTT.

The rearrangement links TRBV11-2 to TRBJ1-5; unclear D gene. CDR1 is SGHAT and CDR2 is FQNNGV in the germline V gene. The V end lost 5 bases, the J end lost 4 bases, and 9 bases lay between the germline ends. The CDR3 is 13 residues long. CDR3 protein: CASSHSPNQPQHF. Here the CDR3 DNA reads TGTGCCAGCAGCCACTCCCCGAATCAGCCCCAGCATTTT.

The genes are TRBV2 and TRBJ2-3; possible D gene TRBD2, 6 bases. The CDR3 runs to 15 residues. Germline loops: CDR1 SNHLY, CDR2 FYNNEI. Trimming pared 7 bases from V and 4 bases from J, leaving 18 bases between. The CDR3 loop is CASKFWAGPPDTQYF. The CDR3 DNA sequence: TGTGCCAGCAAATTTTGGGCGGGGCCCCCAGATACGCAGTATTTT. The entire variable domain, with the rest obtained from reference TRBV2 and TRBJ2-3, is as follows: EPEVTQTPSHQVTQMGQEVILRCVPISNHLYFYWYRQILGQKVEFLVSFYNNEISEKSEIFDDQFSVERPDGSNFTLKIRSTKLEDSAMYFCASKFWAGPPDTQYFGPGTRLTVL.

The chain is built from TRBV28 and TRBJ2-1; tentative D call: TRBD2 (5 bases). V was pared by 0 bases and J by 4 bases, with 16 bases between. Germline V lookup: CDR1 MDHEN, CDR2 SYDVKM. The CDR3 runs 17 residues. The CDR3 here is CASSLCLSGLPYNEQFF. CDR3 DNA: TGTGCCAGCAGTTTATGCCTCAGCGGCCTACCATACAATGAGCAGTTCTTC. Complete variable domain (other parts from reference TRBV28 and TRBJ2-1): DVKVTQSSRYLVKRTGEKVFLECVQDMDHENMFWYRQDPGLGLRLIYFSYDVKMKEKGDIPEGYSVSREKKERFSLILESASTNQTSMYLCASSLCLSGLPYNEQFFGPGTRLTVL.

The CDR3 loop is CARPGAFF. For the CDR3, the DNA is TGTGCCAGGCCCGGAGCTTTCTTT. V and J are TRBV2 and TRBJ1-1; D is undetermined. CDR1 SNHLY and CDR2 FYNNEI come from the germline V gene. This CDR3 has 8 residues. Deletions cut 9 bases from V and 10 bases from J, with 6 bases between.

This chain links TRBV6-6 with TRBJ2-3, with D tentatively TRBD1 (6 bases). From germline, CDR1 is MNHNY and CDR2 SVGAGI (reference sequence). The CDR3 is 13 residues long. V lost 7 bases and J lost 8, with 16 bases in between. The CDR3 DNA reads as TGTGCCAGCACCAACGGGGTACAGGGTACGCAGTATTTT. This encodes CASTNGVQGTQYF.

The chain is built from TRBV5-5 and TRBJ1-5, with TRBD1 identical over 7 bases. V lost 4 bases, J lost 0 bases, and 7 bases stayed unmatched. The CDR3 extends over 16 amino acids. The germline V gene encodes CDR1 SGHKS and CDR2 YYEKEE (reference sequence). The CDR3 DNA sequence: TGTGCCAGCAGCCGCCGGGACAGTAATAGCAATCAGCCCCAGCATTTT. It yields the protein CASSRRDSNSNQPQHF.

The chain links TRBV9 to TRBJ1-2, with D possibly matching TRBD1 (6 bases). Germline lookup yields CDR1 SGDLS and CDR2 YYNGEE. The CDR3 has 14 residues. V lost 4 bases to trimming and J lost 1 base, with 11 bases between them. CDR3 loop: CASSRQDDNYGYTF. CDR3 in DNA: TGTGCCAGCAGCCGACAGGACGATAACTATGGCTACACCTTC.

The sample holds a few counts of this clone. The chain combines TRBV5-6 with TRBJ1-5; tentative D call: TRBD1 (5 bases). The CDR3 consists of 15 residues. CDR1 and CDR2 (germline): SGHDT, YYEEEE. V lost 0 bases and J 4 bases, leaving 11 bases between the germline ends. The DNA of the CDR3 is TGTGCCAGCAGCTTGGGCAGGGCCCCTAATCAGCCCCAGCATTTT. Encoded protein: CASSLGRAPNQPQHF.

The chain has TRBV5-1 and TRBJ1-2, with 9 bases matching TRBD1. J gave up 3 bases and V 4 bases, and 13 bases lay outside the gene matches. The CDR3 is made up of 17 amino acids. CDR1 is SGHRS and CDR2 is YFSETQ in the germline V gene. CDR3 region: CASSGLQGAPPHYGYTF. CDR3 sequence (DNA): TGCGCCAGCAGCGGGTTACAGGGGGCGCCCCCTCACTATGGCTACACCTTC.

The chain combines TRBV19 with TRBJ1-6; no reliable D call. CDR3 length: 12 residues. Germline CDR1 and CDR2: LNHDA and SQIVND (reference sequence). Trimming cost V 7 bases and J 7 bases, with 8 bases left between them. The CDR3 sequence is CASIGGNSPLHF. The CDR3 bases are TGTGCCAGTATTGGAGGAAATTCACCCCTCCACTTT. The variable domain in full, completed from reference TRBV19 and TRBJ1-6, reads DGGITQSPKYLFRKEGQNVTLSCEQNLNHDAMYWYRQDPGQGLRLIYYSQIVNDFQKGDIAEGYSVSREKKESFPLTVTSAQKNPTAFYLCASIGGNSPLHFGNGTRLTVT.

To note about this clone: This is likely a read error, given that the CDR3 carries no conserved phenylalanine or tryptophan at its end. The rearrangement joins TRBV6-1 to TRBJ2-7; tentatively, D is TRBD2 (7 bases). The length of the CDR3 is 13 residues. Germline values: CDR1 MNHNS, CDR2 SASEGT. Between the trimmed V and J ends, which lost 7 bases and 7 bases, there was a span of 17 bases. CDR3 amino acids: CASMGGLFYEQYL. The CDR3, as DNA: TGTGCCAGCATGGGGGGGCTTTTCTATGAGCAGTACCTC.